This T cell receptor (beta chain) was captured in a study of T cells after yellow fever vaccination. Study context: Preparation used SMART-Seq v4 Ultra Low Input for the low-cell-number fractions.

The germline V and J ends were trimmed by 6 bases and 2 bases, with 11 bases remaining between them. The length of the CDR3 is 13 residues. Per the germline V gene, CDR1 is MDHEN and CDR2 is SYDVKM. TCRdb independently ran MiXCR on the 5' RACE reads; one entry per CDR3 protein. The repertoire holds 150,000 to 200,000 distinct CDR3 sequences, with more than 9.5% as singletons. A few counts support this clonotype. Its matching antigen is unknown. Points from the study as a whole: Clones that expanded after primary vaccination mostly reappeared after the booster (96% CD4, about 91% CD8). Researchers noted that a small share of clonotypes showed up in both CD4 and CD8 compartments. The study noted that FACS-sorted repertoires could contain abundant clonotypes contaminating from the bulk population.

The chain combines TRBV28 with TRBJ2-7; D tentatively fits TRBD1 or TRBD2 (5 bases each). The sequencing used CD8+ T cells sorted from PBMCs, collected 15 days after the yellow fever booster vaccination. The sequence derives from a man between 18 and 35 years old who received the YFV17D yellow fever vaccine. The CDR3 DNA reads TGTGCCAGCAGGAGGGGACCGACCTACGAGCAGTACGTC. It yields the protein CASRRGPTYEQYV.